These 3 T cell receptor beta chains were sequenced from one sample in a study of blood T cell repertoires in COVID-19. The assay was immunoSEQ multiplex PCR, and TCRdb's table has in-frame clones only and misses some. Of approximately 270,000 clones listed, approximately 90% are singletons. The sequenced sample was PBMCs or T cells enriched from blood (not recorded which). The receptors come from a woman aged 30 to 39 with acute COVID-19.

The chain employs TRBV2 and TRBJ2-1; 7 nucleotides agree with TRBD2. The germline V gene has CDR1 SNHLY and CDR2 FYNNEI. The CDR3 is made up of 15 amino acids. The V and J ends lost 10 bases and 5 bases, in that order; junction bases with no gene match: 14. CDR3 sequence: CANAKRLADNNEQFF. CDR3 DNA: TGTGCCAACGCTAAGCGGCTAGCGGATAACAATGAGCAGTTCTTC.

The chain uses TRBV11-2 and TRBJ2-3; 10 bases fit TRBD2. The trim removed 5 bases at V and 4 bases at J, leaving 18 bases unmatched. This CDR3 is 19 amino acids long. Germline V gene sequence: CDR1 SGHAT, CDR2 FQNNGV. CDR3 sequence (DNA): TGTGCCAGCAGCCCGCGGAGGAAAACGGAGCGGGAGGGTTCAGATACGCAGTATTTT. Translating it yields CASSPRRKTEREGSDTQYF.

The chain combines TRBV21-1 with TRBJ2-2; no DNA check was done on the table's D call, TRBD1. TRBV21-1 is a listed pseudogene. CDR3 length: 13 residues. CDR3 sequence (DNA): TGTGCCAGCATGGGCAGGAACACCGGGGAGCTGTTTTTT. Its translation: CASMGRNTGELFF.